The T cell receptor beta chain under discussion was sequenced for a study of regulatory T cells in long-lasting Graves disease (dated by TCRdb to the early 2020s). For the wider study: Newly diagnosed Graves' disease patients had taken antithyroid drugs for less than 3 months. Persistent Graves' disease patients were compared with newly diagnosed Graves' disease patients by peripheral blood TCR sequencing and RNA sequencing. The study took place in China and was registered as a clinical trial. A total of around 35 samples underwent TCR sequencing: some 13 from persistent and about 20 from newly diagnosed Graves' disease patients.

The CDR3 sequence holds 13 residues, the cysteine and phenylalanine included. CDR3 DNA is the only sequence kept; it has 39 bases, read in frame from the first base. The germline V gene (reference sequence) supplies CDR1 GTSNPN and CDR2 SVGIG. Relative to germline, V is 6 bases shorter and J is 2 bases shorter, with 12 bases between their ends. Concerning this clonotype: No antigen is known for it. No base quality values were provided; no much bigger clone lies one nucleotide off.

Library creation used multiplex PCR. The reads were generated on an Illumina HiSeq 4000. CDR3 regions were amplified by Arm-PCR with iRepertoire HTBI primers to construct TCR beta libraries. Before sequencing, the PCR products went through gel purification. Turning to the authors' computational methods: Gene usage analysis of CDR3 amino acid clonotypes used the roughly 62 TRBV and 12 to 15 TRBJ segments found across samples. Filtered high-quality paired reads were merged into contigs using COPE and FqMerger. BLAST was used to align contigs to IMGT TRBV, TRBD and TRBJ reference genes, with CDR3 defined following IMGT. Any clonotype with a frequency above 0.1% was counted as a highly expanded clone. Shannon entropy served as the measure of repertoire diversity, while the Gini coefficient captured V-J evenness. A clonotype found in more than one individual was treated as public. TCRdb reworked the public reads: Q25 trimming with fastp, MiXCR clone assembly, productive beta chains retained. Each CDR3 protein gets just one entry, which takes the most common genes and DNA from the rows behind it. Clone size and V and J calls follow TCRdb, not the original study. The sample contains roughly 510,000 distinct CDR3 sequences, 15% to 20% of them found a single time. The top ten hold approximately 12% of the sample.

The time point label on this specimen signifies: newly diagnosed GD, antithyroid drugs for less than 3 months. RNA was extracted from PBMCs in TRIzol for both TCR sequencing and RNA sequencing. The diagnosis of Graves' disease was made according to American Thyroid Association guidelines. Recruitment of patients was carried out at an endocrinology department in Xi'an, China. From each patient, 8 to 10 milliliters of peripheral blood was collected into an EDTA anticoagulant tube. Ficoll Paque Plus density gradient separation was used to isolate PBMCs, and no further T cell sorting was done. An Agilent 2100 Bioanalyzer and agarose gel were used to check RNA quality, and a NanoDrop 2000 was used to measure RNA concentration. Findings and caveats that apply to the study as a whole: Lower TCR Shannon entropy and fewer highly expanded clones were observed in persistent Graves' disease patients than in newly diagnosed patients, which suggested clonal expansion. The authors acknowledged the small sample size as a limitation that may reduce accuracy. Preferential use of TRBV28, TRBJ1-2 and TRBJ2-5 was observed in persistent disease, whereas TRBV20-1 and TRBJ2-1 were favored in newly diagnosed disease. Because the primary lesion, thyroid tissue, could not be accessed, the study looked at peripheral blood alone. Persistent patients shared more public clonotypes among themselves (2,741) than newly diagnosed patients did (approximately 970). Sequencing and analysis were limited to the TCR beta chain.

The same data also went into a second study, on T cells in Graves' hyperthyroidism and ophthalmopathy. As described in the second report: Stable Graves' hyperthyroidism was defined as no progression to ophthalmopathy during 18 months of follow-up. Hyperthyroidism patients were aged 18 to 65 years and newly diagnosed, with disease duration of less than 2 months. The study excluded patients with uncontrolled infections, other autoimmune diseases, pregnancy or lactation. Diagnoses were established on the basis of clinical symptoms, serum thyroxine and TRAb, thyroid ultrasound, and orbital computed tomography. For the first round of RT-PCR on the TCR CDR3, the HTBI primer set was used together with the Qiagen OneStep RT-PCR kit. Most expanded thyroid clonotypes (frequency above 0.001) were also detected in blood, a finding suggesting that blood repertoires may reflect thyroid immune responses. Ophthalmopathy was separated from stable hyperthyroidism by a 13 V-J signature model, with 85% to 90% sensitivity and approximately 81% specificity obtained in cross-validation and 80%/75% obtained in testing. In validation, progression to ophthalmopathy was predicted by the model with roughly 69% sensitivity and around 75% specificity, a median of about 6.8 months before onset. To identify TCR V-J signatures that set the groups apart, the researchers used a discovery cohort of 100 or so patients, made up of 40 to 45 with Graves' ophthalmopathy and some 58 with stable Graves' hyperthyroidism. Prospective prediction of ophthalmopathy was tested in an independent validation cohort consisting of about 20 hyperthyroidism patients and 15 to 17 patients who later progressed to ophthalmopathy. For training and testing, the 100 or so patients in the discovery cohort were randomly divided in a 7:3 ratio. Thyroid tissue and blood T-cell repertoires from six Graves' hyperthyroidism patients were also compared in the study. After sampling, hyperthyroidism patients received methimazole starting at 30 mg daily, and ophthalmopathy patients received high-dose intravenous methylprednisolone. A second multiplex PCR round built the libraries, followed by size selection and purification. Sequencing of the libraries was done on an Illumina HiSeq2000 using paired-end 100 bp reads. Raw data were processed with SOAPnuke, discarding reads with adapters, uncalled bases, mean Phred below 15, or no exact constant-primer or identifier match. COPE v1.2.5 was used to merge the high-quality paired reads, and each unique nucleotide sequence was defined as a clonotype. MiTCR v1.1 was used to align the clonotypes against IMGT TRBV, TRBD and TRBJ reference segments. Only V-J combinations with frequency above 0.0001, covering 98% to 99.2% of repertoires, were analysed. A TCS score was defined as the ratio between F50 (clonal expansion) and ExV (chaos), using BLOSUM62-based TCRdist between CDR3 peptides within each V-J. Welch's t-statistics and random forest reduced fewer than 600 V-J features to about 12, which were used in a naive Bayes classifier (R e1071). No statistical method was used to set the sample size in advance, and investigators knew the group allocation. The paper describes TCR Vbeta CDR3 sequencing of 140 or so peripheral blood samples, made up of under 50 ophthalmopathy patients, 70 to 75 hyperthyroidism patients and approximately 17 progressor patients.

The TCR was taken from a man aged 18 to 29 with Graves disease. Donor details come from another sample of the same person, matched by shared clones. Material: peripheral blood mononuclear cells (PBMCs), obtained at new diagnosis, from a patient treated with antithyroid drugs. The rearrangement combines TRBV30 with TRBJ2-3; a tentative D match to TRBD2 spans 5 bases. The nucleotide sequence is TGTGCCTGTCGGCGGGCCAACACAGATACGCAGTATTTT. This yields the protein CACRRANTDTQYF.